The 23 T cell receptor beta chains presented below share a single source sample, sequenced in a study of T-cell memory formation after mild COVID-19. TCRdb used MiXCR to reprocess the 5' RACE reads, holding one entry per CDR3 protein. Of approximately 300,000 distinct CDR3 sequences listed, approximately 7.6% are singletons. The material sequenced was PBMCs or a T cell subset sorted from them (not recorded which). These receptors originate from a man between 18 and 29 years old who had mild COVID-19 (a few samples of this study predate the infection). Cell type and time point are not known.

V gene TRBV20-1 combines with J gene TRBJ2-3, with 7 positions matching TRBD2. The CDR3 spans 14 residues. Trimming cost V 6 bases and J 0 bases; bases outside gene matches: 6. Germline V gives CDR1 DFQATT, CDR2 SNEGSKA (reference sequence). For the CDR3, the DNA is TGCAGTGCCCCTTGGGGGGGTAGCACAGATACGCAGTATTTT. Encoded protein: CSAPWGGSTDTQYF.

This clonotype was observed at least ten times. The chain uses TRBV30 and TRBJ2-5, with D tentatively TRBD1 (5 bases). In germline, CDR1 is GTSNPN, CDR2 SVGIG (reference sequence). The CDR3 is made up of 13 amino acids. Trimming stripped 2 bases from V and 1 base from J, with 8 bases between. The CDR3 nucleotides read TGTGCCTGGAGTCCCGACAGCCAAGAGACCCAGTACTTC. It is translated as CAWSPDSQETQYF.

The chain combines TRBV4-1 with TRBJ2-5; TRBD2 agrees at 8 bases. The germline V gene has CDR1 MGHRA and CDR2 YSYEKL. The CDR3 contains 15 residues. With V trimmed by 0 bases and J by 7 bases, 7 bases remained unmatched. The CDR3 nucleotides read TGCGCCAGCAGCCAAGATCTGCGGGGGGTTGGGACCCAGTACTTC. Amino acid sequence: CASSQDLRGVGTQYF.

The chain employs TRBV29-1 and TRBJ1-3; D ambiguous. The CDR3 has 11 amino acids. Germline CDR1 is SQVTM and CDR2 is ANQGSEA. CDR3 protein: CSVFGGNTIYF. The CDR3 DNA follows: TGCAGTGTCTTTGGCGGAAACACCATATATTTT.

V and J are TRBV9 and TRBJ2-5; weak D call: TRBD1 (6 bases). This CDR3 is built from 13 residues. The V end lost 4 bases, the J end lost 5 bases, and 12 bases lay between the germline ends. Looked up from germline, CDR1 is SGDLS and CDR2 is YYNGEE. CDR3 nucleotides: TGTGCCAGCAGCCGGCAGGGGTTTGAGACCCAGTACTTC. Protein: CASSRQGFETQYF.

J is TRBJ1-6 and V is TRBV10-3; D might be TRBD1 (6 bases). Per the germline V gene, CDR1 is ENHRY and CDR2 is SYGVKD. V lost 2 bases and J lost 7, with 6 bases in between. The length of the CDR3 is 13 residues. As DNA, the CDR3 is TGTGCCATCAGTGAGGACAGGAATTCACCCCTCCACTTT. Translated, it gives CAISEDRNSPLHF.

This clonotype was seen only a few times. The chain combines TRBV6-5 with TRBJ1-6; D uncertain. From germline, CDR1 is MNHEY and CDR2 SVGAGI. Trimming pared 2 bases from V and 8 bases from J, leaving 7 bases between. The CDR3 has 13 amino acids. CDR3 sequence reads: CASSYRAYSPLHF. The CDR3 region has the DNA TGTGCCAGCAGTTACAGGGCATATTCACCCCTCCACTTT.

The chain links TRBV6-2 or TRBV6-3 to TRBJ2-7, with D unclear. The germline V gene encodes CDR1 MNHEY and CDR2 SVGEGT. Trimming pared 4 bases from V and 6 bases from J, leaving 10 bases between. CDR3 length equals 12 residues. CDR3 loop: CASSSWTREQYF. The CDR3, as DNA: TGTGCCAGCAGTTCCTGGACCCGCGAGCAGTACTTC.

In this sample, this clonotype turned up many times. This chain connects TRBV20-1 to TRBJ2-5; D is unclear. The CDR3 covers 15 residues. The V and J ends lost 0 bases and 5 bases respectively, with 16 bases between them. Germline V gene sequence: CDR1 DFQATT, CDR2 SNEGSKA (reference sequence). The chain's CDR3 is CSAREASGIWETQYF. The CDR3 DNA follows: TGCAGTGCTAGAGAAGCGTCTGGTATTTGGGAGACCCAGTACTTC.

This clonotype was detected a few times. The CDR3 DNA reads TGTGCCAGCTCACCGGGCAGGGCGAACACTGAAGCTTTCTTT. Translated: CASSPGRANTEAFF. The chain couples TRBV18 to TRBJ1-1; tentatively, D is TRBD1 (5 bases). Germline V gene data show CDR1 as KGHSH and CDR2 as LQKENI. V was pared by 3 bases and J by 1 base, with 9 bases between. The CDR3 runs to 14 residues.

This clonotype has more than one count but fewer than ten. This chain links TRBV20-1 with TRBJ1-2; no clear D. Between the trimmed V and J ends, which lost 5 bases and 5 bases, there was a span of 6 bases. CDR3 length: 10 amino acids. Germline CDR1 DFQATT, CDR2 SNEGSKA (reference sequence). The CDR3 DNA sequence: TGCAGTGCTGGGGAATATGGCTACACCTTC. Its protein is CSAGEYGYTF.

There are many counts of this clonotype. This sequence joins TRBV3-1 and TRBJ2-7, with a tentative D call TRBD1 (6 bases). The germline V gene has CDR1 LGHDT and CDR2 YNNKEL (reference sequence). CDR3 length equals 13 residues. Trimming pared 4 bases from V and 0 bases from J, leaving 7 bases between. The CDR3 sequence is CASSRDTSYEQYF. The CDR3 region has the DNA TGTGCCAGCAGCCGGGACACCTCCTACGAGCAGTACTTC.

The chain couples TRBV7-2 to TRBJ2-5; 9 positions agree with TRBD1. Per the germline V gene, CDR1 is SGHTA and CDR2 is FQGNSA. Unmatched junction bases numbered 4, after V lost 0 bases and J lost 5 bases. CDR3 length: 15 amino acids. The CDR3 here is CASSLATGGEETQYF. In DNA, the CDR3 is TGTGCCAGCAGCTTAGCGACAGGGGGAGAGGAGACCCAGTACTTC.

The V call is TRBV20-1, the J call TRBJ2-1, with D unclear. The CDR3 covers 14 residues. Germline assignment: CDR1 DFQATT and CDR2 SNEGSKA (reference sequence). Trimming took off 2 bases at V and 1 base at J, with 9 bases between the two ends. CDR3 DNA sequence: TGCAGTGCTAGAACGACGTATTCCTACAATGAGCAGTTCTTC. It is translated as CSARTTYSYNEQFF.

This clonotype came up a few times. The rearrangement joins TRBV20-1 to TRBJ1-6; TRBD1 agrees at 7 bases. The germline CDR1 and CDR2 sequences are DFQATT and SNEGSKA (reference sequence). V lost 0 bases to trimming and J lost 10 bases; unmatched junction nucleotides: 6. CDR3 length equals 14 residues. CDR3 sequence (DNA): TGCAGTGCTAGAGATCGACAGGGAGGATCACCCCTCCACTTT. As protein: CSARDRQGGSPLHF.

Only a few counts were recorded for this clonotype. The rearrangement joins TRBV7-6 to TRBJ2-5; 14 bases match TRBD2. Losses at the gene ends were 6 bases for V and 5 bases for J; bases not matched to a gene: 5. The germline gives CDR1 SGHVS, CDR2 FNYEAQ. The CDR3 has 15 residues. The CDR3 DNA follows: TGTGCCAGCAGGACGGGACTAGCGGGGGTTGAGACCCAGTACTTC. Translating it yields CASRTGLAGVETQYF. Looking up the rest from reference TRBV7-6 and TRBJ2-5 gives the full variable domain: GAGVSQSPRYKVTKRGQDVALRCDPISGHVSLYWYRQALGQGPEFLTYFNYEAQQDKSGLPNDRFSAERPEGSISTLTIQRTEQRDSAMYRCASRTGLAGVETQYFGPGTRLLVL.

This clonotype has a handful of counts. This chain uses TRBV19 with TRBJ2-1; TRBD2 agrees at 12 bases. The length of the CDR3 is 20 residues. V lost 7 bases to trimming and J lost 0 bases; unmatched junction nucleotides: 16. Germline V gives CDR1 LNHDA, CDR2 SQIVND (reference sequence). In nucleotides, the CDR3 is TGTGCCAGTACCTCAGTGGGGAGACTAGCGGGGGCCTTCTCCTACAATGAGCAGTTCTTC. Encoded protein: CASTSVGRLAGAFSYNEQFF.

The sample holds many counts of this clonotype. The V gene is TRBV19, the J gene TRBJ2-5, with 11 bases matching TRBD2. J lost 9 bases, V lost 4 bases, and 10 bases had no gene match. Germline V gene data show CDR1 as LNHDA and CDR2 as SQIVND (reference sequence). This CDR3 comprises 15 residues. The CDR3 loop is CASSKTSGAPVAQYF. The CDR3 nucleotides read TGTGCCAGTAGTAAGACTAGCGGGGCCCCAGTGGCCCAGTACTTC.

The DNA for the CDR3 is TGTGCCAGCAGCCCCGGGAGCGATAGGGGGGAGCAGTACGTC. Translation: CASSPGSDRGEQYV. This chain uses TRBV14 with TRBJ2-7, with D possibly being TRBD1 or TRBD2 (6 bases each). This CDR3 spans 14 amino acids. V lost 4 bases, J lost 7 bases, and 17 bases lay in between. Germline loops: CDR1 SGHDN, CDR2 FVKESK.

The rearrangement links TRBV20-1 to TRBJ1-5; D gene uncertain. The germline V and J ends were trimmed by 6 bases and 0 bases, with 21 bases remaining between them. CDR1 is DFQATT, CDR2 SNEGSKA, per germline (reference sequence). This CDR3 region has 17 residues. The CDR3 sequence is CSATGRFLYSSNQPQHF. The CDR3 coding sequence is TGCAGTGCCACCGGCAGGTTTCTGTACTCTAGCAATCAGCCCCAGCATTTT.

This chain joins TRBV6-4 and TRBJ2-6, with D possibly matching TRBD1 (6 bases). Deletions cut 5 bases from V and 1 base from J, with 12 bases between. Germline loops: CDR1 MRHNA, CDR2 SNTAGT. CDR3 length: 16 residues. The CDR3 loop is CASSTGLSSGANVLTF. CDR3 nucleotides: TGTGCCAGCAGTACAGGGCTGAGTTCTGGGGCCAACGTCCTGACTTTC.

The chain has TRBV5-6 and TRBJ1-1, with D possibly matching TRBD1 (5 bases). The CDR3 has 15 amino acids. Trimming shortened V by 2 bases and J by 4 bases, and 15 bases separated the two germline ends. CDR1 is SGHDT, CDR2 YYEEEE, per germline. Here the CDR3 reads CASSFVGRGVTEAFF. CDR3 DNA: TGTGCCAGCAGCTTTGTGGGGCGCGGGGTCACTGAAGCTTTCTTT.

CDR3 sequence (DNA): TGTGCCAGCAGTCTCCAAACAGGGCTTGAAGCTTTCTTT. It encodes CASSLQTGLEAFF. This chain links TRBV3-1 with TRBJ1-1, with D perhaps TRBD1 (6 bases). V was shortened by 6 bases and J by 7 bases, with 15 bases between the two germline ends. Germline V gene data show CDR1 as LGHDT and CDR2 as YNNKEL (reference sequence). The length of the CDR3 is 13 residues.